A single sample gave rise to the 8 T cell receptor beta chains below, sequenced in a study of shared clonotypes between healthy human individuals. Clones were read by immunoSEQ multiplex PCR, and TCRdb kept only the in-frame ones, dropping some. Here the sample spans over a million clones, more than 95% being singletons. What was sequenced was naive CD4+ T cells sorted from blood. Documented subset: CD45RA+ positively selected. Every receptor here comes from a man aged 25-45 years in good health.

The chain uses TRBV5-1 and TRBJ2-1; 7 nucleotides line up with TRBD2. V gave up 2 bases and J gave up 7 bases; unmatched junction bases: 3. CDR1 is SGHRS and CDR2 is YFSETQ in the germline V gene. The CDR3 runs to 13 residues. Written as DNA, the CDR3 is TGCGCCAGCAGCTTCGGACTAGAGAATGAGCAGTTCTTC. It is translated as CASSFGLENEQFF.

Here the CDR3 DNA reads TGTGCCAGCAGCATCCGGGACAGGGAAAATGGCTACACCTTC. Its protein is CASSIRDRENGYTF. The chain carries TRBV7-9 and TRBJ1-2, with TRBD1 matching over 9 bases. The V and J ends lost 5 bases and 6 bases, in that order; junction bases with no gene match: 7. Germline V lookup: CDR1 SEHNR, CDR2 FQNEAQ (reference sequence). This CDR3 has 14 residues.

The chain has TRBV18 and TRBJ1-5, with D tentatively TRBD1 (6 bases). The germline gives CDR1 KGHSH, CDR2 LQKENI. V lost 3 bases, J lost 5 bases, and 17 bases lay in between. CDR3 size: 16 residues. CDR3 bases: TGTGCCAGCTCACCTCGGGGAACAGGGAGGGATCAGCCCCAGCATTTT. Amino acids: CASSPRGTGRDQPQHF.

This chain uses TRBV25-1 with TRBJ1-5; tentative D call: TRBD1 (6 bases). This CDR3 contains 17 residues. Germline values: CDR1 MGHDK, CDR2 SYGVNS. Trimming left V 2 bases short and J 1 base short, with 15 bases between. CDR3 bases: TGTGCCAGCAGTGAACCGGCGGGACACCCGAGCAATCAGCCCCAGCATTTT. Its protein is CASSEPAGHPSNQPQHF.

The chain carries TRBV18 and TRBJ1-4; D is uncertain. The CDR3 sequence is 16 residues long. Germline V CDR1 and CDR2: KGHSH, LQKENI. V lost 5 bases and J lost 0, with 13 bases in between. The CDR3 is CASSANVGTTNEKLFF. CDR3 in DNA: TGTGCCAGCTCAGCGAACGTCGGGACAACTAATGAAAAACTGTTTTTT.

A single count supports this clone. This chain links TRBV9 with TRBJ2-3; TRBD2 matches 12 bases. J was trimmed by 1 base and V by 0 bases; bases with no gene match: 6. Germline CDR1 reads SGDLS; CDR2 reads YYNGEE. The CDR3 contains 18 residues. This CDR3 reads CASSVGLAGGRGTDTQYF. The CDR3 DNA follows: TGTGCCAGCAGCGTAGGCCTAGCGGGAGGGCGGGGCACAGATACGCAGTATTTT.

CDR3 sequence reads: CASGLRGKTEAFF. The CDR3 nucleotides read TGCGCCAGCGGTTTGAGGGGAAAGACTGAAGCTTTCTTT. The rearrangement joins TRBV5-1 to TRBJ1-1, with a weak D call TRBD1 (5 bases). Germline V gene lookup returns CDR1 SGHRS and CDR2 YFSETQ. The CDR3 runs to 13 residues. The germline V and J ends were trimmed by 7 bases and 5 bases, with 15 bases remaining between them.

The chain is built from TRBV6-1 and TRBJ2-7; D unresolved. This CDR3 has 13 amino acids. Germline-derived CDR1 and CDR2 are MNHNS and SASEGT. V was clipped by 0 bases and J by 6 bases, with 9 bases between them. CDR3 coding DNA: TGTGCCAGCAGTGAAGCGGGTACAACCGAGCAGTACTTC. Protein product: CASSEAGTTEQYF.